This is a list of T cell receptor beta chains from one sample in a study of blood T cells in healthy people across ages. TCRdb re-called the 5' RACE reads with MiXCR, one entry per CDR3 protein. The sample gives roughly 800,000 distinct CDR3 sequences, roughly 60% of which show up once; around 22% is in the top ten. Specimen: blood. Source of these receptors: a man aged 25-45 years in good health. Each CDR3 is given without its conserved first and last residue. The order of the fields is clone size, J gene, CDR3 length, V gene, CDR3 protein. For some rows the clone size is stated as once, few or many, or as a class when expanded; others skip it.

abundance: once; j_gene: TRBJ1-1; len: 11; v_gene: TRBV7-9; CDR3aa: ASSQQSNTEAF
abundance: few; j_gene: TRBJ2-3; len: 8; v_gene: TRBV6-6; CDR3aa: ASRADTQY
abundance: NA; j_gene: TRBJ2-7; len: 15; v_gene: TRBV4-2; CDR3aa: ASSSPPGAQGAYEQY
abundance: NA; j_gene: TRBJ1-1; len: 10; v_gene: TRBV7-9; CDR3aa: ASTSMNTEAF
abundance: NA; j_gene: TRBJ2-7; len: 12; v_gene: TRBV10-3; CDR3aa: AISESGQGYEQY
abundance: NA; j_gene: TRBJ2-1; len: 12; v_gene: TRBV5-1; CDR3aa: ASSSDRGTDEQF
abundance: NA; j_gene: TRBJ1-2; len: 14; v_gene: TRBV4-2; CDR3aa: ASSQGMVRKNYGYT
abundance: few; j_gene: TRBJ1-2; len: 11; v_gene: TRBV20-1; CDR3aa: SASFEGDRGYT
abundance: NA; j_gene: TRBJ2-1; len: 12; v_gene: TRBV7-2; CDR3aa: ASSLWGAGSEQF
abundance: NA; j_gene: TRBJ1-2; len: 10; v_gene: TRBV29-1; CDR3aa: SVVWSSHGYT
abundance: NA; j_gene: TRBJ2-7; len: 14; v_gene: TRBV10-3; CDR3aa: AITPPDSLGSYEQY
abundance: few; j_gene: TRBJ2-1; len: 13; v_gene: TRBV7-3; CDR3aa: ASSFSGSIHNEQF
abundance: once; j_gene: TRBJ2-7; len: 13; v_gene: TRBV5-1; CDR3aa: ASSEGPGLDYEQY
abundance: NA; j_gene: TRBJ2-3; len: 12; v_gene: TRBV9; CDR3aa: ASGTGVASDTQY
abundance: NA; j_gene: TRBJ2-1; len: 14; v_gene: TRBV7-2; CDR3aa: ASSLASSGVGYEQF
abundance: NA; j_gene: TRBJ2-7; len: 13; v_gene: TRBV13; CDR3aa: ASSQGSTDLYEQY
abundance: NA; j_gene: TRBJ2-1; len: 13; v_gene: TRBV5-1; CDR3aa: ASSEGTIGYNEQF
abundance: NA; j_gene: TRBJ2-3; len: 15; v_gene: TRBV4-3; CDR3aa: ASSQDTPAGEGDTQY
abundance: NA; j_gene: TRBJ1-2; len: 14; v_gene: TRBV10-3; CDR3aa: AISESTGGSGYGYT
abundance: NA; j_gene: TRBJ2-1; len: 13; v_gene: TRBV5-1; CDR3aa: ASSFGNPPMGEQF
abundance: NA; j_gene: NA; len: 14; v_gene: TRBV10-3; CDR3aa: AISVSVSPARSEQY
abundance: NA; j_gene: TRBJ2-1; len: 15; v_gene: TRBV12-3/TRBV12-4; CDR3aa: ASTAKSGRDRVDEQF
abundance: NA; j_gene: TRBJ2-7; len: 11; v_gene: TRBV2; CDR3aa: ASRWTGVGEQY
abundance: NA; j_gene: TRBJ2-5; len: 12; v_gene: TRBV28; CDR3aa: ASSEPTGAETQY
abundance: NA; j_gene: TRBJ2-3; len: 15; v_gene: TRBV6-5; CDR3aa: ASSYSTRGVRTDTQY
abundance: few; j_gene: TRBJ1-6; len: 14; v_gene: TRBV21-1; CDR3aa: ASSKVEGARNSPLH
abundance: NA; j_gene: TRBJ2-5; len: 12; v_gene: TRBV5-1; CDR3aa: ASSLQGVEETQY
abundance: NA; j_gene: TRBJ2-1; len: 10; v_gene: TRBV2; CDR3aa: ASSWGPSEQF
abundance: NA; j_gene: TRBJ2-5; len: 12; v_gene: TRBV14; CDR3aa: ASSRPAVLAGLY
abundance: few; j_gene: TRBJ2-2; len: 12; v_gene: TRBV11-1; CDR3aa: ASSPTGFTGELF
abundance: NA; j_gene: TRBJ1-2; len: 13; v_gene: TRBV20-1; CDR3aa: SGVTGTGVFYGYT
abundance: few; j_gene: NA; len: 9; v_gene: TRBV20-1; CDR3aa: SAPNPYEQY
abundance: NA; j_gene: TRBJ1-2; len: 14; v_gene: TRBV5-1; CDR3aa: ASSLDPGTGKYGYT
abundance: few; j_gene: TRBJ2-7; len: 14; v_gene: TRBV7-2; CDR3aa: ASSLLAGVGNYEQY
abundance: few; j_gene: TRBJ1-2; len: 14; v_gene: TRBV4-3; CDR3aa: ASSRSRQGGIYGYT
abundance: NA; j_gene: TRBJ1-2; len: 12; v_gene: TRBV29-1; CDR3aa: SVAIMGTPGSYT
abundance: NA; j_gene: TRBJ2-7; len: 11; v_gene: TRBV29-1; CDR3aa: SVEPGGNNEQY
abundance: NA; j_gene: TRBJ2-7; len: 12; v_gene: TRBV11-1; CDR3aa: ASTPGGEYNEQY
abundance: NA; j_gene: TRBJ2-1; len: 10; v_gene: TRBV28; CDR3aa: ASTRLQNEQF
abundance: NA; j_gene: TRBJ2-1; len: 13; v_gene: TRBV5-1; CDR3aa: ASSLEAGGVNEQF
abundance: NA; j_gene: TRBJ2-7; len: 14; v_gene: TRBV6-1; CDR3aa: ASSILADTFLYEQY
abundance: few; j_gene: TRBJ2-5; len: 11; v_gene: TRBV3-1; CDR3aa: ASRQGPEETQY
abundance: few; j_gene: TRBJ2-1; len: 11; v_gene: TRBV14; CDR3aa: ASSQDAYNEQF
abundance: NA; j_gene: NA; len: 13; v_gene: TRBV4-3; CDR3aa: ASSQTRAGTYEQY
abundance: few; j_gene: TRBJ2-7; len: 12; v_gene: TRBV29-1; CDR3aa: SVVWWDRGYEQY
abundance: few; j_gene: TRBJ1-2; len: 15; v_gene: TRBV15; CDR3aa: ATSAQGAFTFNYGYT
abundance: NA; j_gene: TRBJ2-1; len: 15; v_gene: TRBV29-1; CDR3aa: SVVGLAGESSYNEQF
abundance: NA; j_gene: TRBJ2-1; len: 12; v_gene: TRBV20-1; CDR3aa: SAARLAGQHEQF
abundance: NA; j_gene: TRBJ2-7; len: 12; v_gene: TRBV7-3; CDR3aa: GAAPGEYSYEQY
abundance: few; j_gene: TRBJ2-5; len: 10; v_gene: TRBV29-1; CDR3aa: SVDRFQETQY
abundance: NA; j_gene: NA; len: 14; v_gene: TRBV11-2; CDR3aa: ASSFRVFGGLYEQY
abundance: NA; j_gene: TRBJ2-1; len: 13; v_gene: TRBV5-1; CDR3aa: ASSTRTNSYNEQF